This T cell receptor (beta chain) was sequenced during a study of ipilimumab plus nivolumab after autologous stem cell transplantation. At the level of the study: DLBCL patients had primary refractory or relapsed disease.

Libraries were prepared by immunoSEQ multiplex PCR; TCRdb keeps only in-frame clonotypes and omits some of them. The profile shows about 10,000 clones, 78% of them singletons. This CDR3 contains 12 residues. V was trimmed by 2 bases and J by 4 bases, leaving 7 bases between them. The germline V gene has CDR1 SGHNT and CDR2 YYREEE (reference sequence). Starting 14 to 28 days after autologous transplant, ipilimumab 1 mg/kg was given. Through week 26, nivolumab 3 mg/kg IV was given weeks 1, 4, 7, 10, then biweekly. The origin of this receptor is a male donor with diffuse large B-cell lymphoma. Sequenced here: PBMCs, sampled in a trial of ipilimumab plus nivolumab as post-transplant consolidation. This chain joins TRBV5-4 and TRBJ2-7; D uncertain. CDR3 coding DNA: TGTGCCAGCAGCTTCTGGGGATACGAGCAGTACTTC. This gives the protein CASSFWGYEQYF. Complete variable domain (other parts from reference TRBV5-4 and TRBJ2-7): ETGVTQSPTHLIKTRGQQVTLRCSSQSGHNTVSWYQQALGQGPQFIFQYYREEENGRGNFPPRFSGLQFPNYSSELNVNALELDDSALYLCASSFWGYEQYFGPGTRLTVT.